The present entry profiles one T cell receptor beta chain with its context. The target antigen is unknown. Per the germline V gene, CDR1 is MNHEY and CDR2 is SMNVEV (reference sequence). The CDR3 consists of 15 residues. The ends were cut back, 4 bases at V and 4 bases at J, with 15 bases in the middle. These data come from a study of T cell responses to AZD1222 COVID-19 vaccine. The overall study: Investigators merged groups given second doses at roughly 4 or roughly 12 weeks. General study findings and limits: Spike-specific TCR breadth and depth grew following two AZD1222 doses. No day 14 peak samples; only post-peak repertoires were characterized.

Here immunoSEQ multiplex PCR was the method, and the copy in TCRdb shows in-frame clones only, minus some. In the table there are approximately 110,000 clones, roughly nine tenths of which are singletons. The chain uses TRBV27 and TRBJ2-3, with D perhaps TRBD2 (6 bases). This sequence was found in an adult in good health. Source: peripheral blood, taken on day 0 of AZD1222 vaccination. The CDR3 is CASSSRVSGADTQYF. DNA of the CDR3: TGTGCCAGCAGTTCTCGGGTTTCGGGGGCAGATACGCAGTATTTT.